The present T cell receptor beta chain was sequenced within a study of OX40 agonist ivuxolimab in advanced cancers. General study points: Still undetermined is the antigen specificity of the expanded peripheral T cells. There was clonal expansion of CD4+ and CD8+ blood T cells by week 6 at 0.1 to 3.0 mg/kg.

As regards this clone: Antigen: not known.

Germline lookup yields CDR1 MNHNS and CDR2 SASEGT. V lost 3 bases, J lost 4 bases, and 9 bases stayed unmatched. The CDR3 is made up of 17 amino acids. Libraries were prepared by immunoSEQ multiplex PCR; TCRdb keeps only in-frame clonotypes and omits some of them. The table shows fewer than 55,000 clones, with about 81% occurring only once. The source was CD4+ or CD8+ T cells sorted from blood, collected in a trial of the OX40 agonist ivuxolimab. V gene TRBV6-1 combines with J gene TRBJ1-3; TRBD1 matches at 10 bases. This clonotype originated in an adult with an advanced solid tumor such as melanoma, head and neck, liver or kidney cancer. In DNA form, the CDR3 reads TGTGCCAGCAGTGACCGGGACAGGGGATTATCCGGAAACACCATATATTTT. This codes for CASSDRDRGLSGNTIYF.